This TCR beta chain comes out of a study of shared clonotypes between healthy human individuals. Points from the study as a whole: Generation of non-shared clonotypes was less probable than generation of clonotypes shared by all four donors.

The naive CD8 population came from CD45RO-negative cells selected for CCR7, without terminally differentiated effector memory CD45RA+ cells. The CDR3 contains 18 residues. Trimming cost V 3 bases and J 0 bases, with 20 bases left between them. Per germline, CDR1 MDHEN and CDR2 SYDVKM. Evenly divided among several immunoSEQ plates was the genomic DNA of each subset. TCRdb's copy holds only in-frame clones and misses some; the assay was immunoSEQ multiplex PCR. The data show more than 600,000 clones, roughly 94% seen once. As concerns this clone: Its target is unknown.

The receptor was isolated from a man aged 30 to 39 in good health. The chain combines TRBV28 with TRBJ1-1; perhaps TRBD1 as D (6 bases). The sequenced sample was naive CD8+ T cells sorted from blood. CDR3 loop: CASSLGPGGGALNTEAFF. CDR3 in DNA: TGTGCCAGCAGTTTGGGCCCCGGGGGGGGCGCTTTGAACACTGAAGCTTTCTTT.